The present T cell receptor (beta chain) was sequenced within a study of blood T cell repertoires in COVID-19. Turning to the study itself: Italy, Spain and the United States were the sources of the convalescent and acute COVID-19 samples. Nucleic acid was either cDNA or gDNA, and it came from T cells, B-cell-depleted T cells, or PBMCs.

V shed 5 bases, J shed 5 bases, and the junction held 11 bases outside the gene matches. Germline CDR1 and CDR2: SGHVS and FNYEAQ. The CDR3 runs 16 residues. Original data processing: Scientists estimated how many nucleated cells there were by amplifying reference gene primers. The table came from immunoSEQ multiplex PCR; TCRdb's copy has only in-frame clones and leaves some out. That table supplies the V and J calls and clone size; D and trimming were determined from the DNA. The sample carries 65,000 to 70,000 clones, about 86% recorded once. The gene calls are TRBV7-6 and TRBJ2-3, with 9 bases matching TRBD2. Sequencing was done on a sample of peripheral blood. This TCR derives from a woman between 55 and 75 years old with acute or convalescent COVID-19. CDR3: CASSPSGGGGEDTQYF. DNA of the CDR3: TGTGCCAGCAGCCCCAGTGGCGGGGGGGGAGAAGATACGCAGTATTTT.